This TCR beta chain appears in the sequencing data of a study of blood T cell repertoires in COVID-19 (TCRdb year 2020). Background on the whole study: Collaborator samples came from the United States, Italy and Spain and covered acute and convalescent phases of COVID-19. The dataset comprised deeply sampled blood TCRbeta repertoires from subjects exposed to, actively infected with, or recovered from COVID-19. A de-identified subject ID, COVID-19 status, age in years and sex were almost always included in the sample metadata. The material from the prospective study consisted of cDNA or gDNA derived from T cells, B-cell-depleted T cells, or PBMCs. The samples were drawn from two sources: the first 160 participants of the ongoing ImmuneRACE study, and 1,254 subjects contributed by 6 global collaborators. Where available, HLA class I and class II types were obtained from metadata supplied by the sample provider rather than from assay-based typing. The repertoires were released in a freely available public database meant as a resource for research on the immune response to SARS-CoV-2.

At one collaborating source in Seattle, patients were enrolled during active infection and were followed longitudinally through the course of disease. Whole blood was collected in K2EDTA tubes by collaborating institutions according to the institutions' own protocols. For TCRbeta analysis, collaborators shipped samples as frozen whole blood, isolated PBMCs, or DNA extracted from either of those sample types. TCRbeta CDR3 regions were amplified from genomic DNA by means of the immunoSEQ Assay, a bias-controlled multiplex PCR. Concerning the study's data processing: Nucleated cell counts per sample were estimated from amplification of reference gene primers within the assay. Sequence reads were collapsed and filtered to measure the absolute abundance of every unique TCRbeta CDR3 rearrangement. For each sample, productive Simpson clonality was calculated as the square root of Simpson's diversity index across productive rearrangements. TCRdb mirrors the immuneACCESS table, restricted to in-frame sequences. Some clones are absent from its copies; in checked studies, under half trace to an unresolved V gene, and the reason for the others is unknown. V, J and clone size reflect that table, while D and trimming were determined from the DNA. The sample records about 97,000 clones, around 90% of which are singletons. 4% to 5.5% of the sample is held by the ten biggest clonotypes.

The CDR1 and CDR2 encoded by the germline V gene are LGHNA and YSLEER. The CDR3 contains 15 residues, cysteine and phenylalanine counted. The entry retains the CDR3 DNA only, 45 bases that are in frame from base 1. V loses 0 bases at its end and J loses 3 bases; junction bases beyond the gene matches: 4. This clone was detected only once. Its antigen is currently not known. No much larger clone exists at a distance of one base, and base qualities are not known. Results the study describes overall, beyond this receptor: Clinical and demographic metadata were provided uncurated, with the amount varying by source and participant.

Material: peripheral blood. This sequence was found in a woman aged 45-60 years with COVID-19, enrolled during active disease. The chain uses TRBV4-3 and TRBJ2-7, and TRBD1 aligns with 8 junction nucleotides. The DNA is TGCGCCAGCAGCCAAGACTCGGACAGGGTCTACGAGCAGTACTTC. Translated, this is CASSQDSDRVYEQYF.